Listed here are 7 T cell receptor delta chains from one sample, sequenced in a study of human gamma delta and Vdelta1 T cells (dated by TCRdb to 2017 to 2018). No antigens are known for them. The receptor library was made with PCR. The data were produced on an Illumina MiSeq. Clones were re-identified by TCRdb from the public reads with CATT, and rows with the same DNA were merged. This sample holds around 13,000 delta-chain clones; over 40% were observed only once. The ten largest clones add up to roughly 1.6% of the sample. The sample comprised Vdelta1 gamma-delta T cells from blood grown in culture (DOT cells). In the paper's terms, the cell subset or site label means: Delta One T cells, in vitro expanded/differentiated Vd1+ gamma-delta T cells. These receptors all stem from a human donor in good health.

As for this clone: This sample also contains other DNA sequences that code for the same CDR3. The chain uses TRDV1 and TRDJ1; the D is unclear. The CDR3 loop spans 18 amino acids. The germline V gene has CDR1 TSWWSYY and CDR2 QGS. Trimming took 3 bases from V and 0 from J, leaving 20 bases between them. CDR3 amino acids: CALGELGVEDPYTDKLIF. CDR3 coding DNA: TGTGCTCTTGGGGAGCTAGGGGTTGAGGACCCGTACACCGATAAACTCATCTTT.

V and J are TRDV1 and TRDJ1; D uncertain. CDR3 length equals 23 residues. V was pared by 0 bases and J by 4 bases, with 36 bases between. Germline V CDR1 and CDR2: TSWWSYY, QGS. Here the CDR3 DNA reads TGTGCTCTTGGGGAACTAATCCCCCGACCCCTGGCACCCCCCGATAAGGCCAGCGATAAACTCATCTTT. Amino acids: CALGELIPRPLAPPDKASDKLIF.

This clone occurred a few times. V is TRAV29/DV5 and J is TRDJ1; 7 nucleotides align to TRDD3. The V gene's germline CDR1 is NSMFDY and CDR2 ISSIKDK. J was trimmed by 2 bases and V by 0 bases; bases with no gene match: 22. The CDR3 extends over 20 amino acids. CDR3 region: CAASAPRMGDTTLGTDKLIF. The CDR3 DNA reads as TGTGCAGCAAGCGCGCCGAGGATGGGGGACACGACTTTGGGGACCGATAAACTCATCTTT.

The table lists this clone with a few counts. The chain combines TRDV1 with TRDJ1; 8 bases align to TRDD3. The CDR3 sequence is 19 residues long. V lost 5 bases and J lost 0; bases outside the gene matches: 17. Germline V gene lookup returns CDR1 TSWWSYY and CDR2 QGS. The DNA of the CDR3 is TGTGCTCTTGGGCCCCATGTAGAGTACTGGGGGGTTTACACCGATAAACTCATCTTT. Protein sequence: CALGPHVEYWGVYTDKLIF.

This chain uses TRDV2 with TRDJ1; tentatively, D is TRDD3 (6 bases). Germline CDR1 GEAIGNYY, CDR2 EKD. V lost 5 bases, J lost 9 bases, and 21 bases lay in between. This CDR3 is 14 amino acids long. CDR3 sequence (DNA): TGTGCCTGTGTCCAACCCGCGTCCGGGGATGAACTCATCTTT. Residues: CACVQPASGDELIF.

This rearrangement joins TRDV1 to TRDJ1; D possibly corresponds to TRDD3 (6 bases). V was trimmed by 3 bases and J by 0 bases, leaving 23 bases between them. CDR1 and CDR2 from the germline V gene are TSWWSYY and QGS. The CDR3 totals 19 residues. CDR3 in amino acids: CALGEMSPDSTGYTDKLIF. Written as DNA, the CDR3 is TGTGCTCTTGGGGAGATGTCCCCGGATTCGACTGGGTACACCGATAAACTCATCTTT.

The gene calls are TRDV1 and TRDJ1, with TRDD3 identical over 9 bases. The J segment lost 3 bases and the V segment lost 2 bases, leaving 19 bases of the junction unmatched. This CDR3 has 20 residues. Germline V gives CDR1 TSWWSYY, CDR2 QGS. The DNA for the CDR3 is TGTGCTCTTGGGGAAGGTCGGGGGCTCTTGGGGATACGCGACGCCGATAAACTCATCTTT. Protein product: CALGEGRGLLGIRDADKLIF.